A selection of T cell receptor beta chains follows, all from one sample in a study of CXCR3-negative and CXCR3-positive naive CD8 T cells. Following a re-call of the 5' RACE reads, TCRdb has one entry per CDR3 protein and lacks DNA. Its table records nearly 90,000 distinct CDR3 sequences. Sequencing was performed on naive CXCR3+ CD8+ T cells from blood. Receptor source: a human donor in good health. Some clones in this sample may be carry-over from other donors' samples. Both conserved end residues are part of each CDR3. The order of the fields is J gene, V gene, CDR3 protein.

J: TRBJ2-3; V: TRBV5-1; CDR3: CASSSGQGADTQYF
J: TRBJ2-3; V: TRBV6-2/TRBV6-3; CDR3: CASSTDTDTQYF
J: TRBJ2-3; V: TRBV28; CDR3: CASSQGSKVTDTQYF
J: TRBJ1-4; V: TRBV15; CDR3: CATPSEGHLSATNEKLFF
J: TRBJ1-1; V: TRBV6-5; CDR3: CASSRGTGENTEAFF
J: TRBJ2-7; V: TRBV6-2/TRBV6-3; CDR3: CASTIAGGTYEQYF
J: TRBJ1-1; V: TRBV19; CDR3: CASSIDVAGGYMNTEAFF
J: TRBJ2-1; V: TRBV15; CDR3: CATTQAGEVNEQFF
J: TRBJ2-7; V: TRBV6-4; CDR3: CASSDPGHGALIYIPSYEQYF
J: TRBJ2-3; V: TRBV29-1; CDR3: CSDTRGTLDTQYF
J: TRBJ1-2; V: TRBV4-3; CDR3: CASSQDRTDSGGYTF
J: TRBJ1-1; V: TRBV25-1; CDR3: CASSAGTGAPEAFF
J: TRBJ2-7; V: TRBV28; CDR3: CASSFSQGAREQYF
J: TRBJ2-7; V: TRBV11-2; CDR3: CASSLESQGEQYF
J: TRBJ2-2; V: TRBV7-3; CDR3: CASRPGYTGELFF
J: TRBJ2-7; V: TRBV28; CDR3: CASSLLDSYEQYF
J: TRBJ2-1; V: TRBV28; CDR3: CASTGISNEQFF
J: TRBJ2-7; V: TRBV28; CDR3: CASSLILQSYEQYF
J: TRBJ2-7; V: TRBV28; CDR3: CASSSRTGGMVFYEQYF
J: TRBJ2-5; V: TRBV7-2; CDR3: CASSFPNSIGTQYF
J: TRBJ1-6; V: TRBV20-1; CDR3: CSAPPGNSPLHF
J: TRBJ1-2; V: TRBV7-2; CDR3: CASSLEFRGRDYGYTF
J: TRBJ1-6; V: TRBV20-1; CDR3: CSASPTGGYSPLHF
J: TRBJ2-2; V: TRBV11-2; CDR3: CASSLEGTGELFF
J: TRBJ2-7; V: TRBV29-1; CDR3: CSVGRGHEQYF
J: TRBJ2-2; V: TRBV7-9; CDR3: CASSPTSGSNTGELFF
J: TRBJ1-5; V: TRBV24-1; CDR3: CATNPGREDQPQHF
J: TRBJ2-2; V: TRBV12-3/TRBV12-4; CDR3: CASNRDSGGGELFF
J: TRBJ2-5; V: TRBV5-1; CDR3: CASSVSGDRGETQYF
J: TRBJ2-7; V: TRBV14; CDR3: CASSLGTSGNYEHYF
J: TRBJ2-1; V: TRBV6-2/TRBV6-3; CDR3: CASSLDYNEQFF
J: TRBJ1-6; V: TRBV7-9; CDR3: CASSLDQALNSPLHF
J: TRBJ1-2; V: TRBV28; CDR3: CASRFVTEIGTDYGYTF